Below, 2 T cell receptor beta chains from the same sample are listed, as sequenced in a study of blood T cell repertoires in COVID-19. Produced via immunoSEQ multiplex PCR; TCRdb's table is partial and in-frame only. The sample holds over 200,000 clones; roughly nine tenths are singletons and the top ten take approximately 1.3%. Material: PBMCs or T cells enriched from blood (not recorded which). These receptors all come from a human donor in a cohort exposed to, infected with or recovered from COVID-19 (not recorded which). The donor label of this sample is uncertain.

J is TRBJ2-1 and V is TRBV6-6; 12 bases are a match to TRBD2. Germline lookup yields CDR1 MNHNY and CDR2 SVGAGI (reference sequence). The length of the CDR3 is 17 residues. The ends lost 5 bases at V and 3 bases at J; junction bases unmatched: 8. The CDR3 sequence is CASSLWTSGALYNEQFF. DNA for the CDR3: TGTGCCAGCAGTCTCTGGACTAGCGGGGCACTCTACAATGAGCAGTTCTTC.

This chain links TRBV20-1 with TRBJ1-3; D unclear. This CDR3 has 13 amino acids. The germline CDR1 and CDR2 sequences are DFQATT and SNEGSKA (reference sequence). Trimming took 3 bases from V and 0 from J, leaving 6 bases between them. The CDR3 reads CSASTSSGNTIYF. In nucleotides, the CDR3 is TGCAGTGCTAGTACCAGCTCTGGAAACACCATATATTTT.